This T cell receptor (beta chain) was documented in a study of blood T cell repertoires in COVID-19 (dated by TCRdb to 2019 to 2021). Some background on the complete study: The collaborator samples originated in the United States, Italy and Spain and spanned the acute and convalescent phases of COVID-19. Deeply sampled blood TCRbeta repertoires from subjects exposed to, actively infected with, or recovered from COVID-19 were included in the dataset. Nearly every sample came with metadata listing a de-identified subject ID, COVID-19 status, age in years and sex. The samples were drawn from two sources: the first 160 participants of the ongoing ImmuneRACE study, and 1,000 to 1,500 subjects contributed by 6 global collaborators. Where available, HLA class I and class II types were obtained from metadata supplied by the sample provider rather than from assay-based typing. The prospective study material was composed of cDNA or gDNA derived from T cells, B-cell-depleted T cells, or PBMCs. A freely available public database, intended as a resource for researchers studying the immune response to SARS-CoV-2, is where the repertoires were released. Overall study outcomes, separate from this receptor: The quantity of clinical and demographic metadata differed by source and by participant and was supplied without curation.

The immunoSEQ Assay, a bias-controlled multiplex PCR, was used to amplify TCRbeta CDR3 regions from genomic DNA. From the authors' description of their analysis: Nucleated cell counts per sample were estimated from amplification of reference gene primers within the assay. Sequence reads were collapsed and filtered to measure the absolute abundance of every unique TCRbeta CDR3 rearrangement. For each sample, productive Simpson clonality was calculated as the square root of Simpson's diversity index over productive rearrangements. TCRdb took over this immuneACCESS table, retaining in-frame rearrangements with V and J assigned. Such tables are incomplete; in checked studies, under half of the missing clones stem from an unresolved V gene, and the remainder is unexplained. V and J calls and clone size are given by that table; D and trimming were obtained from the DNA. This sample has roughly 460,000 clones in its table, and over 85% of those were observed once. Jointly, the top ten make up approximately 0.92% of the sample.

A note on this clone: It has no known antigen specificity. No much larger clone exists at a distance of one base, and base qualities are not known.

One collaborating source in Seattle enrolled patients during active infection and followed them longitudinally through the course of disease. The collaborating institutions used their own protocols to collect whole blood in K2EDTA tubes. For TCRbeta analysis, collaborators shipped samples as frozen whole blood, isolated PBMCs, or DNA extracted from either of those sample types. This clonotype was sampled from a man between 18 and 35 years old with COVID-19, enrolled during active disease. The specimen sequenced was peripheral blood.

The nucleotide sequence is TGTGCCAGCAGCACGAGACTAGTCAGCACAGATACGCAGTATTTT. It encodes CASSTRLVSTDTQYF. The V and J genes are TRBV4-2 and TRBJ2-3, and TRBD2 may be the D gene, going by 6 matching bases. For CDR1 and CDR2, the germline V gene lists LGHNA and YNFKEQ. The CDR3 sequence holds 15 residues, the cysteine and phenylalanine included. Here the CDR3 DNA is all that survives: 45 bases in frame from base 1. At the junction V is shortened by 5 bases and J by 0 bases, with 12 bases in between.